The 27 T cell receptor beta chains below all came from one sample that was sequenced in a study of blood T cell repertoires in COVID-19. The assay was immunoSEQ multiplex PCR, and TCRdb's table has in-frame clones only and misses some. Seen here are tens of thousands of clones, 85% observed once, and the top ten hold about 38%. What was sequenced was peripheral blood. The receptor source for this set is an elderly man with acute or convalescent COVID-19.

Only one count was recorded for this clone. V gene TRBV7-2 combines with J gene TRBJ2-7; no clear D. The CDR3 has 14 residues. Germline V gives CDR1 SGHTA, CDR2 FQGNSA. Between the trimmed V and J ends, which lost 2 bases and 3 bases, there was a span of 11 bases. The CDR3 DNA reads TGTGCCAGCAGCTTATATGGCTTGATCTACGAGCAGTACTTC. It is translated as CASSLYGLIYEQYF.

This chain uses TRBV6-5 with TRBJ2-2, with 7 bases aligning to TRBD1. J lost 4 bases, V lost 6 bases, and 5 bases had no gene match. Germline loops: CDR1 MNHEY, CDR2 SVGAGI. The CDR3 covers 14 residues. The CDR3 nucleotides read TGTGCCAGCAGAGAGGGACAGTTCACCGGGGAGCTGTTTTTT. It encodes CASREGQFTGELFF.

The rearrangement links TRBV19 to TRBJ1-1; weak D call: TRBD1 (6 bases). The CDR3 covers 16 residues. CDR1 LNHDA and CDR2 SQIVND come from the germline V gene (reference sequence). The V end was cut by 7 bases, the J end by 0 bases, with 18 bases between. CDR3 DNA: TGTGCCAGTAAACCTCCCACGGGGGGCATGAACACTGAAGCTTTCTTT. Its protein product is CASKPPTGGMNTEAFF.

This chain joins TRBV9 and TRBJ2-3; 10 bases agree with TRBD2. Per the germline V gene, CDR1 is SGDLS and CDR2 is YYNGEE. The CDR3 length is 16 residues. V lost 3 bases to trimming and J lost 2 bases; unmatched junction nucleotides: 6. CDR3 amino acids: CASSGTAGGSTDTQYF. For the CDR3, the DNA is TGTGCCAGCAGCGGTACAGCGGGAGGGTCCACAGATACGCAGTATTTT.

This sequence joins TRBV6-5 and TRBJ1-5, with 7 bases that match TRBD1. The junction had 3 bases not matched to a gene; V was cut back by 6 bases and J by 1 base. The CDR3 totals 14 residues. Germline V gives CDR1 MNHEY, CDR2 SVGAGI. DNA of the CDR3: TGTGCCAGCAGAAACAGGGGAAGCAATCAGCCCCAGCATTTT. Translating gives CASRNRGSNQPQHF.

The CDR3 here is CASSRRGGADYEQYF. CDR3 DNA: TGTGCCAGCAGCCGCAGAGGCGGGGCAGACTACGAGCAGTACTTC. The chain joins TRBV7-8 to TRBJ2-7; possible D gene TRBD2, 6 bases. The CDR3 contains 15 residues. Germline CDR1 is SGHVS and CDR2 is FQNEAQ. V dropped 5 bases and J dropped 3 bases, with 17 bases sitting between them.

The gene calls are TRBV28 and TRBJ1-1; D is uncertain. CDR1 is MDHEN and CDR2 is SYDVKM in the germline V gene. Trimming took off 10 bases at V and 1 base at J, with 10 bases between the two ends. The CDR3 is made up of 12 amino acids. CDR3 residues: CATGLSNTEAFF. In nucleotides, the CDR3 is TGTGCCACTGGACTGTCGAACACTGAAGCTTTCTTT. Full variable domain (remainder filled in from reference TRBV28 and TRBJ1-1): DVKVTQSSRYLVKRTGEKVFLECVQDMDHENMFWYRQDPGLGLRLIYFSYDVKMKEKGDIPEGYSVSREKKERFSLILESASTNQTSMYLCATGLSNTEAFFGQGTRLTVV.

This chain links TRBV19 with TRBJ2-2; TRBD1 is a possible D gene (5 bases). Germline lookup yields CDR1 LNHDA and CDR2 SQIVND (reference sequence). The CDR3 runs to 19 residues. The V end lost 3 bases, the J end lost 4 bases, and 24 bases lay between the germline ends. The CDR3 reads CASSMGQGFSTKVTGELFF. CDR3 DNA sequence: TGTGCCAGTAGTATGGGTCAGGGATTCTCCACAAAGGTCACCGGGGAGCTGTTTTTT.

The chain employs TRBV10-2 and TRBJ2-5, with D unclear. Trimming stripped 9 bases from V and 13 bases from J, with 12 bases between. CDR3 length: 9 amino acids. Germline CDR1 reads WSHSY; CDR2 reads SAAADI. The CDR3 loop is CASTPGRYF. For the CDR3, the DNA is TGCGCCAGTACCCCGGGTCGGTACTTC.

The chain has TRBV2 and TRBJ1-6; no definite D call. The V end lost 5 bases, the J end lost 8 bases, and 4 bases lay between the germline ends. The CDR3 spans 11 residues. CDR1 SNHLY and CDR2 FYNNEI come from the germline V gene. Here the CDR3 DNA reads TGTGCCAGCAGTCTCGATTCACCCCTCCACTTT. This encodes CASSLDSPLHF.

V and J are TRBV1 and TRBJ2-7; the table names TRBD2, a call not compared with the DNA. TRBV1 constitutes a pseudogene. The CDR3 covers 17 residues. CDR3 DNA: TGCACCAGCAGCCAAGATTCCAGACTAGCGAACTCCTACGAGCAGTACTTC. Protein: CTSSQDSRLANSYEQYF.

V usage is TRBV6-5 and J usage is TRBJ2-7, with 8 nucleotides matching TRBD2. The junction had 3 bases not matched to a gene; V was cut back by 6 bases and J by 2 bases. Germline V lookup: CDR1 MNHEY, CDR2 SVGAGI. The CDR3 runs to 13 residues. CDR3 DNA sequence: TGTGCCAGCAGCGGACTAGCAACCTACGAGCAGTACTTC. The encoded protein is CASSGLATYEQYF.

The chain recombines TRBV3-1 (or the pseudogene TRBV3-2) with TRBJ2-7; 10 bases align to TRBD2. This CDR3 contains 16 residues. Germline-derived CDR1 and CDR2 are LGHDT and YNNKEL (reference sequence). After removal of 3 bases from V and 2 bases from J, the junction contained 7 bases not matched to a gene. Written as DNA, the CDR3 is TGTGCCAGCAGCCAGCTAGCGGGAGAGGGTGCCTACGAGCAGTACTTC. Protein sequence: CASSQLAGEGAYEQYF.

This chain uses TRBV28 with TRBJ1-4; D ambiguous. Trimming took 3 bases from V and 5 from J, leaving 10 bases between them. The CDR3 contains 14 residues. CDR1 is MDHEN, CDR2 SYDVKM, per germline. This chain's CDR3 is CASSFGVNNEKLFF. The CDR3 DNA reads as TGTGCCAGCAGTTTTGGAGTAAACAATGAAAAACTGTTTTTT. Drawing the rest from reference TRBV28 and TRBJ1-4, the complete variable domain is DVKVTQSSRYLVKRTGEKVFLECVQDMDHENMFWYRQDPGLGLRLIYFSYDVKMKEKGDIPEGYSVSREKKERFSLILESASTNQTSMYLCASSFGVNNEKLFFGSGTQLSVL.

The chain recombines TRBV6-5 with TRBJ1-2; D is perhaps TRBD1 (5 bases). CDR1 and CDR2 (germline): MNHEY, SVGAGI. The CDR3 runs 14 residues. V lost 5 bases, J lost 7 bases, and 17 bases lay in between. The CDR3 loop reads CASSPRRGKSGYTF. In nucleotides, the CDR3 is TGTGCCAGCAGTCCCAGGCGGGGGAAGAGTGGCTACACCTTC.

The chain carries TRBV3-1 (or the pseudogene TRBV3-2) and TRBJ2-3, with D possibly matching TRBD2 (8 bases). The CDR3 has 23 amino acids. Trimming shortened V by 2 bases and J by 3 bases, and 36 bases separated the two germline ends. The germline V gene has CDR1 LGHDT and CDR2 YNNKEL (reference sequence). Here the CDR3 reads CASSQQVSPGQIPGLGGTDTQYF. Written as DNA, the CDR3 is TGTGCCAGCAGCCAACAAGTGTCCCCGGGACAGATACCGGGACTAGGAGGTACAGATACGCAGTATTTT.

The chain has TRBV7-8 and TRBJ2-3, with 8 bases fitting TRBD2. The CDR3 spans 16 residues. V shed 2 bases, J shed 3 bases, and the junction held 7 bases outside the gene matches. CDR1 is SGHVS and CDR2 is FQNEAQ in the germline V gene. This CDR3 is CASSLRNSGKTDTQYF. The CDR3 DNA sequence: TGTGCCAGCAGCTTACGAAATAGCGGGAAGACAGATACGCAGTATTTT.

This rearrangement joins TRBV7-3 to TRBJ2-1; 7 nucleotides line up with TRBD2. V dropped 0 bases and J dropped 4; count of bases not matched to a gene: 9. The CDR3 is made up of 17 amino acids. Germline CDR1 SGHTA, CDR2 FQGTGA. The DNA of the CDR3 is TGTGCCAGCAGCTTAACGGCGTTGCGGGAGCTTTACAATGAGCAGTTCTTC. Its translation: CASSLTALRELYNEQFF.

This chain joins TRBV18 and TRBJ2-7; 10 positions match TRBD2. This CDR3 has 15 amino acids. CDR1 is KGHSH, CDR2 LQKENI, per germline. The ends lost 3 bases at V and 6 bases at J; junction bases unmatched: 8. The CDR3 region is CASSPPSGRASEQYF. CDR3 DNA sequence: TGTGCCAGCTCACCTCCGAGCGGGAGGGCCTCCGAGCAGTACTTC.

The chain recombines TRBV5-1 with TRBJ2-5; 9 bases map to TRBD1. CDR1 is SGHRS, CDR2 YFSETQ, per germline. V was pared by 4 bases and J by 5 bases, with 12 bases of the junction left unmatched. CDR3 length: 16 residues. The CDR3 region is CASSEPGQGRSETQYF. CDR3 nucleotide sequence: TGCGCCAGCAGCGAGCCGGGACAGGGAAGGAGTGAGACCCAGTACTTC. Drawing the rest from reference TRBV5-1 and TRBJ2-5, the complete variable domain is KAGVTQTPRYLIKTRGQQVTLSCSPISGHRSVSWYQQTPGQGLQFLFEYFSETQRNKGNFPGRFSGRQFSNSRSEMNVSTLELGDSALYLCASSEPGQGRSETQYFGPGTRLLVL.

This clone was detected only once. The chain employs TRBV7-9 and TRBJ2-5, with a tentative D call TRBD1 (5 bases). V dropped 5 bases and J dropped 2 bases, with 9 bases sitting between them. CDR1 is SEHNR and CDR2 is FQNEAQ in the germline V gene (reference sequence). This CDR3 has 13 residues. This chain's CDR3 is CASSPDSQETQYF. The CDR3 DNA reads TGTGCCAGCAGCCCCGACAGTCAAGAGACCCAGTACTTC. The full variable domain, its missing parts supplied by reference TRBV7-9 and TRBJ2-5, is DTGVSQNPRHKITKRGQNVTFRCDPISEHNRLYWYRQTLGQGPEFLTYFQNEAQLEKSRLLSDRFSAERPKGSFSTLEIQRTEQGDSAMYLCASSPDSQETQYFGPGTRLLVL.

J is TRBJ2-7 and V is TRBV20-1, with D possibly matching TRBD1 (6 bases). Germline CDR1 is DFQATT and CDR2 is SNEGSKA (reference sequence). Trimming took 3 bases from V and 2 from J, leaving 11 bases between them. The CDR3 is 13 amino acids. The CDR3 DNA reads TGCAGTGCTAGTCGGTCAGGGGCCTACGAGCAGTACTTC. This sequence encodes CSASRSGAYEQYF.

The V and J genes are TRBV5-1 and TRBJ1-1, with 10 nucleotides matching TRBD1. The CDR3 is made up of 15 amino acids. Germline V gene sequence: CDR1 SGHRS, CDR2 YFSETQ. V lost 4 bases and J lost 4; bases outside the gene matches: 7. CDR3 DNA sequence: TGCGCCAGCAGCCTGTCGGGACAGGGGAGCACTGAAGCTTTCTTT. Translation: CASSLSGQGSTEAFF.

V and J are TRBV15 and TRBJ2-7; a possible D gene is TRBD2 (6 bases). The germline V and J ends were trimmed by 3 bases and 4 bases, with 10 bases remaining between them. This CDR3 has 13 amino acids. Germline V gives CDR1 LNHNV, CDR2 YYDKDF (reference sequence). CDR3 nucleotides: TGTGCCACCAGCAGGGGGGGACCATACGAGCAGTACTTC. Translated, it gives CATSRGGPYEQYF.

The gene calls are TRBV28 and TRBJ2-2; maybe TRBD1 (5 bases). Deletions cut 4 bases from V and 7 bases from J, with 13 bases between. Germline V gene sequence: CDR1 MDHEN, CDR2 SYDVKM. CDR3 length: 14 residues. CDR3 in DNA: TGTGCCAGCAGTTATTCAGGGTCGTTCGGGGAGCTGTTTTTT. It translates to CASSYSGSFGELFF.

The gene calls are TRBV10-3 and TRBJ2-7, with 11 bases aligning to TRBD2. The CDR3 runs to 14 residues. Germline CDR1 reads ENHRY; CDR2 reads SYGVKD. The V segment lost 4 bases and the J segment 2 bases; nucleotides outside the gene matches: 1. In nucleotides, the CDR3 is TGTGCCATCAGTGGGACTAGCGGGCCCTACGAGCAGTACTTC. Its protein product is CAISGTSGPYEQYF.

The chain has TRBV19 and TRBJ2-3; TRBD1 agrees at 7 bases. J gave up 1 base and V 7 bases, and 11 bases lay outside the gene matches. Germline CDR1 is LNHDA and CDR2 is SQIVND (reference sequence). This CDR3 contains 16 residues. CDR3 region: CASTQSYRGGTDTQYF. The CDR3 DNA reads TGTGCCAGTACCCAAAGCTACAGGGGCGGCACAGATACGCAGTATTTT.